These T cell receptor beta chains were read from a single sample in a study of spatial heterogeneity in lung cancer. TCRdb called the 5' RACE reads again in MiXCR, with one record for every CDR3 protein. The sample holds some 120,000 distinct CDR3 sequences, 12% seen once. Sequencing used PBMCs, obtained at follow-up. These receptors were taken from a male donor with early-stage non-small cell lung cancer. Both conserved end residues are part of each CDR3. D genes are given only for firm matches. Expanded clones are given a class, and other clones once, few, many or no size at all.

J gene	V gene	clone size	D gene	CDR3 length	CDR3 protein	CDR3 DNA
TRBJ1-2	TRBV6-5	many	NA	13	CASSFQGNYGYTF	TGTGCCAGCAGTTTCCAGGGTAACTATGGCTACACCTTC
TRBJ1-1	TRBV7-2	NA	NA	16	CASSLAGLGGNTEAFF	TGTGCCAGCAGCTTAGCTGGACTCGGCGGGAACACTGAAGCTTTCTTT
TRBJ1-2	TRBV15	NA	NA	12	CATSRDRSKNTF	TGTGCCACCAGCAGAGATCGCAGCAAGAACACCTTC
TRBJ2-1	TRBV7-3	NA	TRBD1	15	CASSAAGGSYNEQFF	TGTGCCAGCAGCGCAGCAGGGGGATCGTACAATGAGCAGTTCTTC
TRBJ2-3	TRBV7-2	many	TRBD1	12	CASSPDRDTQYF	TGTGCCAGCAGCCCGGACAGGGATACGCAGTATTTT
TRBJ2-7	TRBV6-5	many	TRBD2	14	CASSSGTTSYEQYF	TGTGCCAGCAGTTCCGGGACTACCAGTTACGAGCAGTACTTC
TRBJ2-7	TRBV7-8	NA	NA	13	CASSFRVLDEQYF	TGTGCCAGCAGCTTCAGGGTTCTGGACGAGCAGTACTTC
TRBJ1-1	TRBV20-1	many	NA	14	CSAVTGASNTEAFF	TGCAGTGCTGTTACAGGCGCCTCGAACACTGAAGCTTTCTTT
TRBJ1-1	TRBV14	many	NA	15	CASSLRDGANTEAFF	TGTGCCAGCAGCCTACGGGACGGAGCGAACACTGAAGCTTTCTTT
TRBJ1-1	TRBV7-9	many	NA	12	CASSIIRAEAFF	TGTGCCAGCAGCATTATAAGGGCTGAAGCTTTCTTT
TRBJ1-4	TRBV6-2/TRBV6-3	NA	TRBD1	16	CASSQPGQGTNEKLFF	TGTGCCAGCAGTCAACCGGGACAGGGAACTAATGAAAAACTGTTTTTT
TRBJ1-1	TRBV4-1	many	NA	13	CASSRLAGTEAFF	TGCGCCAGCAGCCGCCTGGCAGGGACTGAAGCTTTCTTT
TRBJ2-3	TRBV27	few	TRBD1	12	CASGHGTGRQYF	TGTGCCAGCGGGCATGGGACAGGGAGGCAGTATTTT
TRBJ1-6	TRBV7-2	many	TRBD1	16	CASSLGAGTGNSPLHF	TGTGCCAGCAGCTTAGGGGCGGGGACAGGGAATTCACCCCTCCACTTT
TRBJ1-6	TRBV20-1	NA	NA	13	CSAMPVFQSPLHF	TGCAGTGCAATGCCGGTGTTTCAATCACCCCTCCACTTT
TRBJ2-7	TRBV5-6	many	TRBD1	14	CASSSYRGRYEQYF	TGTGCCAGCAGCTCTTACAGGGGACGGTACGAGCAGTACTTC
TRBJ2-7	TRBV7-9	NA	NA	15	CASSLSGGLVHEQYF	TGTGCCAGCAGCCTCTCAGGGGGACTAGTCCACGAGCAGTACTTC
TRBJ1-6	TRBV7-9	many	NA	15	CASSLGGADNSPLHF	TGTGCCAGCAGCTTAGGCGGCGCAGATAATTCACCCCTCCACTTT
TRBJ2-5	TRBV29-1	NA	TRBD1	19	CSVVGSGTAAITTQETQYF	TGCAGCGTTGTAGGTTCCGGGACAGCTGCCATCACAACCCAAGAGACCCAGTACTTC
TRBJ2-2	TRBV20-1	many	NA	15	CSARGGTRNTGELFF	TGCAGTGCTAGAGGTGGCACAAGGAACACCGGGGAGCTGTTTTTT
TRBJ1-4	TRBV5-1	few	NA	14	CASSLVQGREKLFF	TGCGCCAGCAGCTTGGTCCAGGGACGAGAAAAACTGTTTTTT
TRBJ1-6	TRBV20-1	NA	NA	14	CSASQGSRNSPLHF	TGCAGTGCATCCCAGGGCTCCAGAAATTCACCCCTCCACTTT
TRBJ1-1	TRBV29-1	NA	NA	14	CSVRQVIMNTEAFF	TGCAGCGTCCGACAGGTTATTATGAACACTGAAGCTTTCTTT
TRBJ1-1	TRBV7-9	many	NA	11	CASSSRNEAFF	TGTGCCAGCAGCTCCCGGAATGAAGCTTTCTTT
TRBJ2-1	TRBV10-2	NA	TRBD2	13	CAGGKGSYNEQFF	TGCGCGGGGGGGAAAGGGTCCTACAATGAGCAGTTCTTC
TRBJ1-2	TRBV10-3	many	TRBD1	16	CAAKQGGDIINYGYTF	TGTGCCGCTAAACAGGGGGGAGACATTATAAACTATGGCTACACCTTC